This T cell receptor (beta chain) was captured in a study of T-cell memory formation after mild COVID-19. About the study: TCR clustering was largely donor specific. General observations from the study: Contracting CD4+ clones were located mainly in CM and EM, and CD8+ clones in EMRA.

Notes on this clonotype: Its antigen is unknown.

TCRdb re-called the 5' RACE reads with MiXCR, one entry per CDR3 protein. The table lists about 560,000 distinct CDR3 sequences, 17% of them singletons. The CDR3 runs to 15 residues. Germline V gene sequence: CDR1 MGHRA, CDR2 YSYEKL. V lost 3 bases and J 5 bases, leaving 16 bases between the germline ends. The origin of this receptor is an adult woman who had mild COVID-19 (a few samples of this study predate the infection). Cell type and time point are not known. The chain recombines TRBV4-1 with TRBJ2-5; TRBD2 might be the D (5 bases). Material for sequencing was PBMCs or a T cell subset sorted from them (not recorded which). CDR3 nucleotides: TGCGCCAGCAGCCATCATAGAGGAGGTTCTGAGACCCAGTACTTC. Translated: CASSHHRGGSETQYF.